This T cell receptor beta chain was found in a study of cytomegalovirus exposure and HLA in healthy donors (dated by TCRdb to the late 2010s). General notes on the study: In an earlier analysis of some 550 of the donors, around 300 Gb of sequence data and 95 million to 130 million unique TCR beta sequences from about 179 million T cells were reported. In a later analysis, previously published TCR beta repertoires from 600 to 850 donors were re-analyzed and high-resolution HLA genotyping was added so that TCR occurrence patterns could be studied. All discovery cohort repertoires had been generated using a single sequencing platform. An earlier analysis of about 620 of the donors applied high-throughput TCR beta sequencing to assess whether each TCR beta V gene segment acted as functional or pseudogenic. Of the 398 genotyped donors, approximately 80% fell in the genetic ancestry cluster associated with self-reported Caucasian donors. HLA typing included class I and class II loci at four-digit resolution. Roughly 5 DR-DQ haplotypes were handled as single units for association and clustering, since linkage in the cohort was strong. An early release that covered about 600 HLA-typed donors contained around 300 gigabases of sequencing data and 80 million or so unique TCR sequences. Besides the first cohort of 666 subjects, a separate validation cohort made up of over a hundred different subjects was used. To predict cytomegalovirus infection status, the study combined high-throughput TCR immunosequencing, statistical association of individual TCRs with disease status, and machine learning. In a later genetic analysis, genome-wide SNP genotypes for about 60% of the 666 donors were used, and that subset was treated as a discovery cohort. Among roughly 400 genotyped donors of the cohort, an average of around 250,000 unique TCR beta nucleotide sequences was sequenced per donor, of which about 18% were non-productive. Typing coverage differed by locus: A, B, C, DRB1 and DQB1 were typed in roughly 620-640 donors, DQA1 in 522, DPA1 in some 600, and DPB1 in 472. The study aimed to test whether signatures of past pathogen exposure could be identified by cataloging public T cell receptors. Using immunosequencing, the study profiled T cell repertoires from fewer than 700 subjects and related those repertoires to cytomegalovirus serostatus. Donor age, sex, ethnicity and CMV serostatus were collected together with the repertoire data. Rather than drawing on any new phenotypic data, the later analysis identified candidate immune exposures from TCR beta sequences and the way those sequences occurred across donors. The research as a whole found: Some IMGT-functional V segments, including TRBV6-2 and TRBV6-3, could not be distinguished by the 87-base-pair reads and were therefore excluded. Because counts were too low, some 17 rarely observed V segments, including chromosome 9 orphons, were left out of the earlier analysis of some 600 of the donors. Most CMV-associated TCR beta chains appeared to be HLA-restricted in a later analysis, and the HLA associations seemed to be driven largely by CMV exposure. Only TCR beta chains were sequenced in this cohort, and the absence of alpha or paired-chain data limited detectable features. Three of the identified cytomegalovirus-associated TCR beta chains were confirmed in vitro to be specific for cytomegalovirus antigens. In a later analysis, 15,000 to 20,000 TCR beta sequences were associated with specific HLA alleles at a false discovery rate of 0.05. Assigning TCR associations to individual alleles was difficult when HLA alleles, especially DR and DQ, strongly co-occurred. A later genetic analysis reported fewer N-insertions in productive TCRs among donors in an Asian-associated ancestry cluster than the roughly 720-donor mean. A cluster of highly shared sequence variants was judged likely to represent a technical artifact of the sequencing pipeline. In a later analysis, HLA-associated TCR beta chains showed more clonal expansion and lower generation probabilities than non-associated chains that were equally common. A later analysis reported that several top co-occurrence clusters appeared linked to parvovirus B19, influenza, CMV and Epstein-Barr virus. In a later genetic analysis, a missense DCLRE1C variant was associated with V-gene and J-gene trimming of TCR beta chains, and the association was replicated in an independent cohort. In both the original and validation cohorts, the classifier was reported to diagnose cytomegalovirus status with high specificity and sensitivity. The only immune exposure information available for the cohort was CMV serostatus. Linkage disequilibrium might explain the correlated functional status among segregating V segments, but an unknown experimental factor could not be excluded. In a later analysis, TCR association rates were found to vary across HLA loci, with the most associated TCRs seen for DRB1 alleles and the fewest for HLA-C alleles. Because some donors lacked HLA typing at each locus, the association tests relied only on the typed subset. Most TCR sequences were observed very rarely across donors, whereas some public TCRs were present in many individuals. In an earlier analysis of around 600 of the donors, most TCR beta V segments were observed in productive rearrangements about 90% or about 30% of the time, broadly matching IMGT annotations. A further reported finding was that TCR beta sequences accurately predicted the HLA-A and HLA-B alleles for most subjects in the first cohort. The study listed approximately 150 TCR beta chains as associated with cytomegalovirus. Sequencing depth was assumed to be roughly uniform across donors in the presence/absence analyses, though that assumption may not hold. It was suggested by the authors that the approach could potentially be generalized to other disease states and immunological phenotypes.

As to this clone: It has no known antigen specificity. The record has no base qualities; no much larger clone is one base away.

The CDR3 sequence holds 15 residues, the cysteine and phenylalanine included. The kept DNA is CDR3 alone, 45 bases in frame from the first base. CDR1 and CDR2 are drawn from the germline V gene: MDHEN, SYDVKM. Trimming costs V 2 bases and J 0 bases, and their ends lie 10 bases apart. Receptor amplification or capture employed the immunoSEQ multiplex PCR assay. For the multiplex PCR, a mixture combining 60 forward primers for TCR Vbeta segments and 13 reverse primers for TCR Jbeta segments was used. The CDR3 region of rearranged TCR beta genes was amplified from genomic DNA by a multiplex PCR assay. The Illumina HiSeq System was used to sequence the amplified TCR beta libraries as 87-base-pair reads. Per the source publication's procedure: Across the 670 or so repertoires, a later analysis counted 80 million or so unique TCR beta chains, around 11 million of which were shared by at least two donors. Raw reads were error-corrected and collapsed into unique sequences with a nearest-neighbor algorithm that merged closely related sequences to remove PCR and sequencing errors. CDR3 sequences were aligned to IMGT reference sequences to assign V, D and J gene segments. For a sequence to be retained, at least a six-nucleotide match to both a V gene segment and a J gene segment was required. Rearrangements were classified as productive when the CDR3 lacked stop codons and remained in frame with V and J, and all other rearrangements were classified as non-productive. CDR3 was defined by IMGT convention, running from the second conserved V-encoded cysteine to the conserved J-encoded phenylalanine. In an earlier analysis of roughly 580 of the donors, sequences lacking an unambiguous match to a single V gene segment were excluded. In an earlier analysis of approximately 590 of the donors, a V segment was called functional when productive rearrangements were above 56.7%, and segregating when the standard deviation between donors exceeded 5%. A statistical classification framework was built to diagnose cytomegalovirus status from the catalog of TCR beta chain sequences. V and J gene assignment, in a later analysis, came from comparing TCR nucleotide sequences with IMGT/GENE-DB human TR gene sequences. In a later analysis, CDR3 sequences and most-parsimonious VDJ recombination scenarios were assigned using the TCRdist pipeline. In a later analysis, every TCR beta chain was defined by the combination of its CDR3 amino acid sequence and its V-gene family, and reads without a unique V-gene family were dropped. A later analysis removed 500 to 650 highly shared, low-generation-probability nucleotide sequences to deal with suspected cross-contamination and a sequencing artifact. For each public chain, a later analysis derived a clonal expansion index from normalized ranks of inferred template counts within each repertoire. In a later analysis, generation probabilities were computed using a VDJ recombination model fitted to out-of-frame rearrangements, and the results were checked against IGoR. In a later analysis, TCR-TCR, TCR-HLA and TCR-CMV co-occurrence was scored with hypergeometric tests, and a repertoire-size bias correction was applied to TCR pairs. A later analysis estimated false discovery rates by permuting HLA or CMV assignments 20 times. In a later analysis, co-occurring TCRs were grouped with DBSCAN, and TCRdist sequence similarity was added when clustering was performed within HLA-allele-positive subsets. Repertoires with fewer than 30,000 or more than 120,000 public chains, plus five repertoires with anomalous nucleotide sharing, were excluded from co-occurrence clustering. Drawn from immuneACCESS, this table holds only the in-frame rearrangements with V and J called that TCRdb kept. Clones are partly lost; checked studies trace under half to an unresolved V gene and leave the rest unexplained. The V and J calls and clone size are taken from that table; D and trimming were inferred from the DNA. Counted in this sample were about 140,000 clones; about four fifths of them appeared once. Of the sample, approximately 3% falls within the top ten clones.

The cohort comprised fewer than 700 healthy bone marrow donors. At the time of sampling, all cohort members were nominally healthy, though unrecorded immune exposures were likely present. The donor was CMV seronegative and was included in the group of under 450 seronegative cohort members. Every donor gave a peripheral blood sample, and the peripheral blood mononuclear cells from that sample were used for TCR beta sequencing. Genomic DNA extraction from the blood cell samples was performed with the Qiagen DNeasy Blood Extraction Kit. The source of this sequence is a female donor in good health and CMV-seronegative. The material sequenced was PBMCs. The chain was built from TRBV28 and TRBJ1-2, and perhaps TRBD1 as D gene, on 5 matching bases. The nucleotides are TGTGCCAGCAGTTTACGGCAGGGCCCTAACTATGGCTACACCTTC. The resulting protein is CASSLRQGPNYGYTF.